This TCR beta chain emerged from a study of vaccination and CD4 T cells after COVID-19. Overall study: Post-vaccine sample collection happened at a median of about 10 weeks after dose two, ranging 14 to 241.

The CDR3 totals 13 residues. The V segment lost 4 bases and the J segment 8 bases; nucleotides outside the gene matches: 8. Germline V gene lookup returns CDR1 SGHTS and CDR2 YDEGEE. The Oncomine TCR Beta short-read assay sequenced DNA from cultured CD4+ T cells. TCRdb passed the PCR reads through MiXCR, listing each CDR3 protein once. The table records around 4,200 distinct CDR3 sequences, about 35% of them present only once. Treatment meaning: 10-day PBMC culture with coronavirus spike peptide pools or control peptides (ViraFEST assay). Ahead of the COVID-19 pandemic (2011-2018), the CD4+ T cells of the unexposed donor were collected. PBMCs, plated at fewer than 2.5 million per well, were grown in the presence of around 11 IU/ml IL-2 and roughly 9.6 ug/ml peptide pools. This clonotype turned up a few times. Its matching antigen is unknown.

This clonotype was sampled from a human donor in good health. The source material was CD4+ T cells from blood, cultured in vitro. The rearrangement uses TRBV5-8 and TRBJ1-1, with 7 bases that match TRBD1. The CDR3 coding sequence is TGTGCCAGCAGCCGCATGGGACAGCAAGAAGCTTTCTTT. Protein sequence: CASSRMGQQEAFF.